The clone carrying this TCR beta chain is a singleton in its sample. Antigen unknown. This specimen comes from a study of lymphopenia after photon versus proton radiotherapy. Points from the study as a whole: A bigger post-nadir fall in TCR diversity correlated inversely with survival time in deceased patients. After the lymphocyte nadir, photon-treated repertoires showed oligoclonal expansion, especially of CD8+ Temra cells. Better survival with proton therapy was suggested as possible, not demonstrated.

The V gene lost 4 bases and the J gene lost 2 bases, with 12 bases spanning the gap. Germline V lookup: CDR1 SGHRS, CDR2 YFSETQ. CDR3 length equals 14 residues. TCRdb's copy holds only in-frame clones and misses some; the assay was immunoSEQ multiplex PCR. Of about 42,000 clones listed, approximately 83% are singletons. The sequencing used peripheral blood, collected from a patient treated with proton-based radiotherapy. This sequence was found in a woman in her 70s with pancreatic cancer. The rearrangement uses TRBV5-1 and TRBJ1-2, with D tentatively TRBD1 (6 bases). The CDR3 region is CASSLDSSNYGYTF. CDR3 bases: TGCGCCAGCAGCCTGGACAGTTCGAACTATGGCTACACCTTC.